This paragraph reports one T cell receptor beta chain. Its antigen remains unidentified. The cDNA for TCR beta came from 5'RACE template switching with UMIs. With the 5' RACE reads reprocessed, TCRdb shows one record per CDR3 protein and no DNA. This listing includes about 550,000 distinct CDR3 sequences. The sample belongs to a study of T cells expressing NK-cell markers. Study outcomes and limitations: Researchers report these clonotypes also headed the CD3+CD56-NKG2C+ fraction in a few donors.

The TCR sequence derives from a man aged 18 to 35 in good health. Sequencing was done on a sample of blood T cells: a sorted CD56 or NKG2C T cell subset, CD4+ or CD8+ T cells, or bulk PBMC T cells (not recorded which).

CDR3 sequence reads: CASSEVGGTYEQYF. The gene calls are TRBV7-9 and TRBJ2-7; TCRdb returns TRBD2, unconfirmable since there is no DNA. There are 14 residues in the CDR3. Germline loops: CDR1 SEHNR, CDR2 FQNEAQ (reference sequence).